Following are 27 T cell receptor beta chains from one sample sequenced in a study of T cell clonotyping in hematopoietic cell transplantation. TCRdb keeps only in-frame clones here, not all; method: immunoSEQ multiplex PCR. The sample gives roughly 13,000 clones, around 97% of which show up once; approximately 4.2% is in the top ten. This material consisted of peripheral blood mononuclear cells, taken 30 days after allogeneic stem cell transplant. These receptors all stem from a female patient aged 50-60 years who had an allogeneic stem cell transplant from an unrelated donor, so T cells may come from the graft donor. Some clones in this sample may be carry-over from other donors' samples.

The chain has TRBV15 and TRBJ2-3; 7 bases fit TRBD1. The CDR3 sequence is 16 residues long. The trim removed 6 bases at V and 0 bases at J, leaving 9 bases unmatched. Germline V CDR1 and CDR2: LNHNV, YYDKDF (reference sequence). The chain's CDR3 is CATRRNRGSSTDTQYF. The CDR3 DNA reads TGTGCCACCAGGAGGAACAGGGGCTCTAGCACAGATACGCAGTATTTT.

This clone was counted once. The chain couples TRBV4-1 to TRBJ1-2, with a possible D match to TRBD1 (5 bases). With 0 bases removed from V and 8 bases from J, the gap between germline ends came to 16 bases. CDR1 and CDR2 from the germline V gene are MGHRA and YSYEKL. The CDR3 is made up of 15 amino acids. CDR3: CASSQDRAGDWGYTF. CDR3 in DNA: TGCGCCAGCAGCCAAGATAGGGCGGGGGATTGGGGCTACACCTTC.

J is TRBJ1-2 and V is TRBV19; no clear D. The germline V and J ends were trimmed by 4 bases and 2 bases, with 8 bases remaining between them. CDR1 LNHDA and CDR2 SQIVND come from the germline V gene (reference sequence). CDR3 length: 13 residues. The DNA for the CDR3 is TGTGCCAGTAGTACGGCCATAAACTATGGCTACACCTTC. Its translation: CASSTAINYGYTF. The entire variable domain, with the rest obtained from reference TRBV19 and TRBJ1-2, is as follows: DGGITQSPKYLFRKEGQNVTLSCEQNLNHDAMYWYRQDPGQGLRLIYYSQIVNDFQKGDIAEGYSVSREKKESFPLTVTSAQKNPTAFYLCASSTAINYGYTFGSGTRLTVV.

This chain connects TRBV6-1 to TRBJ1-1; perhaps TRBD1 as D (6 bases). The CDR3 extends over 13 amino acids. Germline V CDR1 and CDR2: MNHNS, SASEGT. The V end was cut by 6 bases, the J end by 1 base, with 9 bases between. In DNA form, the CDR3 reads TGTGCCAGCAGCGACAGGTCGAACACTGAAGCTTTCTTT. The encoded protein is CASSDRSNTEAFF.

The genes are TRBV2 and TRBJ1-1; possible D gene TRBD1, 5 bases. Deletions cut 5 bases from V and 0 bases from J, with 13 bases between. Germline values: CDR1 SNHLY, CDR2 FYNNEI. The CDR3 has 15 residues. Here the CDR3 reads CASSPWRGVNTEAFF. As DNA, the CDR3 is TGTGCCAGCAGTCCCTGGAGGGGCGTGAACACTGAAGCTTTCTTT.

The rearrangement joins TRBV6-4 to TRBJ2-3; 7 bases are a match to TRBD2. This CDR3 is built from 16 residues. The V gene end was trimmed by 0 bases and the J gene end by 3 bases; junction bases not matched to a gene: 6. CDR1 and CDR2 (germline): MRHNA, SNTAGT. The CDR3 bases are TGTGCCAGCAGTGACTCTGAGCGGGGTACGACAGATACGCAGTATTTT. Translating gives CASSDSERGTTDTQYF.

This chain connects TRBV30 to TRBJ1-3; D might be TRBD1 (6 bases). This CDR3 has 16 residues. CDR1 and CDR2 from the germline V gene are GTSNPN and SVGIG (reference sequence). Deletions cut 5 bases from V and 0 bases from J, with 17 bases between. This CDR3 reads CAWGTGQTASGNTIYF. CDR3 nucleotide sequence: TGTGCCTGGGGTACCGGACAGACCGCCTCTGGAAACACCATATATTTT.

The CDR3 DNA sequence: TGTGCCAGCAGCGTTGCGGGTTCCTACGAGCAGTACTTC. Translating it yields CASSVAGSYEQYF. V usage is TRBV9 and J usage is TRBJ2-7; tentative D call: TRBD2 (5 bases). Germline CDR1 is SGDLS and CDR2 is YYNGEE. This CDR3 comprises 13 residues. Between the trimmed V and J ends, which lost 2 bases and 1 base, there was a span of 7 bases. Supplemented by reference TRBV9 and TRBJ2-7, the full variable domain reads DSGVTQTPKHLITATGQRVTLRCSPRSGDLSVYWYQQSLDQGLQFLIQYYNGEERAKGNILERFSAQQFPDLHSELNLSSLELGDSALYFCASSVAGSYEQYFGPGTRLTVT.

The chain links TRBV11-2 to TRBJ1-2; 7 nucleotides align to TRBD1. The CDR3 is 15 amino acids. Germline CDR1 is SGHAT and CDR2 is FQNNGV. Trimming removed 1 base from V and 4 bases from J; junction bases left unmatched: 6. CDR3 DNA sequence: TGTGCCAGCAGCTTAGCCCCGACAGGGCTCTATGGCTACACCTTC. Its protein is CASSLAPTGLYGYTF.

Here the CDR3 reads CASSPGGGEEEQYF. CDR3 DNA: TGCGCCAGCAGCCCTGGGGGAGGGGAAGAAGAGCAGTACTTC. V and J are TRBV5-1 and TRBJ2-7; 7 nucleotides align to TRBD2. J gave up 7 bases and V 4 bases, and 11 bases lay outside the gene matches. This CDR3 has 14 amino acids. Per germline, CDR1 SGHRS and CDR2 YFSETQ. Together with reference TRBV5-1 and TRBJ2-7, the CDR3 gives the full variable domain: KAGVTQTPRYLIKTRGQQVTLSCSPISGHRSVSWYQQTPGQGLQFLFEYFSETQRNKGNFPGRFSGRQFSNSRSEMNVSTLELGDSALYLCASSPGGGEEEQYFGPGTRLTVT.

The rearrangement uses TRBV25-1 and TRBJ1-2; no clear D. The CDR3 sequence is 12 residues long. Germline CDR1 and CDR2: MGHDK and SYGVNS. The germline V and J ends were trimmed by 3 bases and 6 bases, with 8 bases remaining between them. CDR3 sequence: CASSEVGDGYTF. The CDR3 coding sequence is TGTGCCAGCAGTGAGGTTGGAGATGGCTACACCTTC.

The rearrangement uses TRBV5-1 and TRBJ1-2; D possibly corresponds to TRBD1 (6 bases). V was cut by 4 bases and J by 2 bases, with 12 bases left in between. Germline lookup yields CDR1 SGHRS and CDR2 YFSETQ. There are 14 residues in the CDR3. CDR3 loop: CASSLRDTNYGYTF. The CDR3 coding sequence is TGCGCCAGCAGCCTCCGGGACACCAACTATGGCTACACCTTC.

The CDR3 nucleotides are TGTGCCAGCGGTAGGGGGGCAGATACGCAGTATTTT. It translates to CASGRGADTQYF. V is TRBV5-4 and J is TRBJ2-3; D tentatively fits TRBD1 or TRBD2 (6 bases each). The germline CDR1 and CDR2 sequences are SGHNT and YYREEE (reference sequence). This CDR3 contains 12 residues. Trimming took off 7 bases at V and 4 bases at J, with 10 bases between the two ends.

The rearrangement joins TRBV2 to TRBJ2-3; D not certain. CDR3 length: 10 residues. V was cut by 4 bases and J by 7 bases, with 3 bases left in between. Germline CDR1 SNHLY, CDR2 FYNNEI. DNA of the CDR3: TGTGCCAGCAGTGGGTATACGCAGTATTTT. This codes for CASSGYTQYF.

The V and J genes are TRBV6-5 and TRBJ1-2; TRBD1 is a possible D gene (5 bases). Deletions cut 2 bases from V and 7 bases from J, with 14 bases between. CDR3 size: 14 residues. Germline CDR1 is MNHEY and CDR2 is SVGAGI. The CDR3 reads CASSYGPGAVGYTF. The CDR3 DNA follows: TGTGCCAGCAGTTACGGTCCCGGGGCGGTTGGCTACACCTTC.

The chain uses TRBV5-4 and TRBJ2-1; D perhaps matches TRBD2 (5 bases). The CDR3 length is 13 residues. Germline V gene lookup returns CDR1 SGHNT and CDR2 YYREEE (reference sequence). The V end was cut by 2 bases, the J end by 10 bases, with 13 bases between. The CDR3 protein is CASSFGGPGEQFF. The CDR3 DNA follows: TGTGCCAGCAGCTTCGGAGGTCCGGGGGAGCAGTTCTTC.

V is TRBV27 and J is TRBJ1-3, with TRBD1 identical over 7 bases. The CDR3 covers 12 residues. V gave up 6 bases and J gave up 6 bases; unmatched junction bases: 2. Germline V gene sequence: CDR1 MNHEY, CDR2 SMNVEV (reference sequence). CDR3 DNA sequence: TGTGCCAGCAGCGACAGGGTAAACACCATATATTTT. Encoded protein: CASSDRVNTIYF.

The gene calls are TRBV27 and TRBJ1-5; D perhaps matches TRBD1 (5 bases). Germline loops: CDR1 MNHEY, CDR2 SMNVEV (reference sequence). Trimming shortened V by 6 bases and J by 1 base, and 13 bases separated the two germline ends. There are 15 residues in the CDR3. The CDR3 DNA reads as TGTGCCAGCAGGCACGGGGCACTGAGCAATCAGCCCCAGCATTTT. This gives the protein CASRHGALSNQPQHF.

V is TRBV5-6 and J is TRBJ1-2; D ambiguous. Trimming pared 1 base from V and 1 base from J, leaving 5 bases between. The length of the CDR3 is 13 residues. Germline assignment: CDR1 SGHDT and CDR2 YYEEEE. The chain's CDR3 is CASSLIVNYGYTF. CDR3 DNA: TGTGCCAGCAGCTTGATAGTTAACTATGGCTACACCTTC.

V and J are TRBV16 and TRBJ2-7; a possible D gene is TRBD1 (6 bases). V was trimmed by 3 bases and J by 7 bases, leaving 19 bases between them. In germline, CDR1 is KGHSY, CDR2 FQNENV. The CDR3 has 15 amino acids. This CDR3 reads CASSQLAAGVGEQYF. The DNA of the CDR3 is TGTGCCAGCAGCCAGTTGGCGGCAGGGGTAGGAGAGCAGTACTTC. The full variable domain, completed using reference TRBV16 and TRBJ2-7, is GEEVAQTPKHLVRGEGQKAKLYCAPIKGHSYVFWYQQVLKNEFKFLISFQNENVFDETGMPKERFSAKCLPNSPCSLEIQATKLEDSAVYFCASSQLAAGVGEQYFGPGTRLTVT.

The rearrangement joins TRBV25-1 to TRBJ1-2, with D unresolved. This CDR3 is 12 amino acids long. V shed 1 base and J shed 7 bases, with 7 bases lying between them. CDR1 and CDR2 from the germline V gene are MGHDK and SYGVNS. CDR3 sequence reads: CASSESEVGYTF. For the CDR3, the DNA is TGTGCCAGCAGTGAATCCGAGGTTGGCTACACCTTC.

The count of this clone is one. This chain uses TRBV5-4 with TRBJ1-1; D is perhaps TRBD1 (6 bases). V lost 0 bases and J lost 7, with 13 bases in between. Germline CDR1 SGHNT, CDR2 YYREEE (reference sequence). This CDR3 is built from 14 residues. The CDR3 bases are TGTGCCAGCAGCTTGGGGGGGCGACCATTTGAAGCTTTCTTT. Amino acid sequence: CASSLGGRPFEAFF.

This rearrangement joins TRBV30 to TRBJ2-7; 8 nucleotides line up with TRBD2. CDR3 length: 15 residues. Germline CDR1 is GTSNPN and CDR2 is SVGIG (reference sequence). Unmatched junction bases numbered 10, after V lost 3 bases and J lost 3 bases. In DNA form, the CDR3 reads TGTGCCTGGAGCCCCCCCTCAGCGGGGGTCTACGAGCAGTACTTC. Encoded protein: CAWSPPSAGVYEQYF.

The count of this clone is one. This rearrangement joins TRBV29-1 to TRBJ1-5; D unclear. Germline V gene sequence: CDR1 SQVTM, CDR2 ANQGSEA. Deletions cut 4 bases from V and 0 bases from J, with 10 bases between. The CDR3 is made up of 14 amino acids. CDR3 loop: CSVGAGSSNQPQHF. The CDR3 bases are TGCAGCGTTGGGGCAGGTTCTAGCAATCAGCCCCAGCATTTT.

The V and J genes are TRBV19 and TRBJ1-5; D not resolved. V lost 4 bases and J 1 base, leaving 11 bases between the germline ends. CDR1 and CDR2 from the germline V gene are LNHDA and SQIVND (reference sequence). CDR3 length equals 15 residues. Here the CDR3 reads CASSRSPGSNQPQHF. The CDR3 region has the DNA TGTGCCAGTAGTAGGTCGCCAGGCAGCAATCAGCCCCAGCATTTT. Full variable domain (missing parts from reference TRBV19 and TRBJ1-5): DGGITQSPKYLFRKEGQNVTLSCEQNLNHDAMYWYRQDPGQGLRLIYYSQIVNDFQKGDIAEGYSVSREKKESFPLTVTSAQKNPTAFYLCASSRSPGSNQPQHFGDGTRLSIL.

J is TRBJ2-3 and V is TRBV29-1; D uncertain. Trimming cost V 7 bases and J 5 bases, with 10 bases left between them. The CDR3 is 11 amino acids. Germline lookup yields CDR1 SQVTM and CDR2 ANQGSEA. The CDR3 bases are TGCAGCGATCAACTAAGAGATACGCAGTATTTT. It codes for CSDQLRDTQYF.

The chain joins TRBV29-1 to TRBJ1-2; D ambiguous. CDR3 length equals 13 residues. The V end lost 0 bases, the J end lost 6 bases, and 11 bases lay between the germline ends. Germline CDR1 reads SQVTM; CDR2 reads ANQGSEA. The CDR3 is CSVEEDLGNGYTF. In nucleotides, the CDR3 is TGCAGCGTTGAAGAAGATTTAGGGAATGGCTACACCTTC.